The source of this T cell receptor (beta chain) is a study of cytomegalovirus exposure and HLA in healthy donors. For the study at large: Among about 179 million T cells, an earlier analysis found 90 million to 130 million unique TCR beta sequences. There were 85 million or so unique TCRs (from HLA-typed donors) in an early data release.

This clone was picked up one time. As yet, its antigen is unknown. Unmatched junction bases numbered 13, after V lost 6 bases and J lost 7 bases. The CDR3 is 16 residues long. CDR1 is LNHDA and CDR2 is SQIVND in the germline V gene (reference sequence). A multiplex PCR was run with 60 Vbeta primers and 13 Jbeta primers. Generated by immunoSEQ multiplex PCR, the TCRdb table keeps only in-frame clones and is missing some. The table includes about 37,000 clones, around 82% detected once. Overall study findings and caveats: Near-uniform donor sequencing depth was presumed by presence/absence analyses.

This TCR derives from a woman in her late teens or twenties in good health and CMV-seropositive. Sequenced material: PBMCs. The V gene is TRBV19, the J gene TRBJ2-1, with 9 bases that match TRBD2. This chain's CDR3 is CASSPLEGGGANEQFF. CDR3 bases: TGTGCCAGTAGCCCACTTGAGGGCGGGGGGGCAAATGAGCAGTTCTTC.